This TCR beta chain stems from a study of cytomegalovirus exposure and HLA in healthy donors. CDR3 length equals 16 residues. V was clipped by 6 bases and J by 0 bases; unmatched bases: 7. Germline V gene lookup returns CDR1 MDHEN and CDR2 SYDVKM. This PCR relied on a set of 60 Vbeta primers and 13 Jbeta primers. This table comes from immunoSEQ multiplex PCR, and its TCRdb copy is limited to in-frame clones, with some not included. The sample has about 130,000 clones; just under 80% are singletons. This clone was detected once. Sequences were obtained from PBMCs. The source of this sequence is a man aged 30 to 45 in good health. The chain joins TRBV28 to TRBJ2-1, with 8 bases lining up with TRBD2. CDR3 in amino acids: CASRGGLAGSYNEQFF. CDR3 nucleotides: TGTGCCAGCAGGGGGGGGCTAGCGGGCTCCTACAATGAGCAGTTCTTC.